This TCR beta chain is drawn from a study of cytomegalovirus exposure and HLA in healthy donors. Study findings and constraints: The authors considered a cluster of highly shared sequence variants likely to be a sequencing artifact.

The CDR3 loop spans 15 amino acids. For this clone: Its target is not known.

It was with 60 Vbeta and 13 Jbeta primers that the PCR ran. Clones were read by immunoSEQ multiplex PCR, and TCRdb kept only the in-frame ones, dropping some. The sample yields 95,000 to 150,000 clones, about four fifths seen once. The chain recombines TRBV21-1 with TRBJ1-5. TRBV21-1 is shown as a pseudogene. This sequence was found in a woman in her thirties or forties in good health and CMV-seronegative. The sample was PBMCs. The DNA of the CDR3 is TGTGCCAGCAGCGGCCTTAGCCGCTCGGATCAGCCCCAGCATTTT. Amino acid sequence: CASSGLSRSDQPQHF.